The following is a TCR beta chain sequence with its context. The data stem from a study of blood T cell repertoires in COVID-19. Looking at the study overall: Collection of acute and convalescent COVID-19 samples took place in the United States, Italy and Spain. PBMCs, B-cell-depleted T cells, or T cells provided the cDNA or gDNA that made up the material.

V lost 1 base to trimming and J lost 6 bases, with 6 bases between them. CDR3 size: 12 residues. In the original processing: Reference gene primer amplification gave nucleated cell count estimates. The assay was immunoSEQ multiplex PCR, and TCRdb's table has in-frame clones only and misses some. The D gene and trimming were derived from the DNA, and the V and J assignments and clone size from that table. The sample has about 150,000 clones; about 91% are singletons. The chain is built from TRBV12-3 or TRBV12-4 and TRBJ1-2; D gene ambiguous. Material for sequencing was peripheral blood. The source is a woman aged 45 to 65 with acute or convalescent COVID-19. The CDR3 spells CASSLGGHGYTF. The CDR3 DNA reads TGTGCCAGCAGTTTAGGTGGGCATGGCTACACCTTC.